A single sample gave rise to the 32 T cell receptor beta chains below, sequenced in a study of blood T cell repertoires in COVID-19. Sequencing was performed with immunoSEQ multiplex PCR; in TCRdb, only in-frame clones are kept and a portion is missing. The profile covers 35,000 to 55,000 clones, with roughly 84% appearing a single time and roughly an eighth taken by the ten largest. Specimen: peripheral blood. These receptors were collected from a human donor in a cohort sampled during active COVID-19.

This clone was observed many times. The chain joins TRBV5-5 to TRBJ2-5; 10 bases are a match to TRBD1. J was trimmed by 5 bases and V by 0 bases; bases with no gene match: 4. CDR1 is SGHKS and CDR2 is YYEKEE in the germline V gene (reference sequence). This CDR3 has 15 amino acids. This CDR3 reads CASSLGDRGGETQYF. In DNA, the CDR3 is TGTGCCAGCAGCTTGGGGGACAGGGGTGGGGAGACCCAGTACTTC.

The CDR3 DNA reads TGCGCCAGCAGCTCCCAGGGTTTGGGCGAGCAGTACTTC. Protein product: CASSSQGLGEQYF. This chain links TRBV5-1 with TRBJ2-7; perhaps TRBD1 as D (5 bases). Trimming took off 3 bases at V and 6 bases at J, with 13 bases between the two ends. The germline V gene has CDR1 SGHRS and CDR2 YFSETQ. This CDR3 contains 13 residues.

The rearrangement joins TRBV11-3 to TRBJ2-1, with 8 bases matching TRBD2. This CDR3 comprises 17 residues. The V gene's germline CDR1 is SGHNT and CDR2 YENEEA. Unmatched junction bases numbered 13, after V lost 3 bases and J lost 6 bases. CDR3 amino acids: CASSLGAGATEGNEQFF. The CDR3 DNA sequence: TGTGCCAGCAGCTTGGGAGCGGGGGCCACGGAGGGCAATGAGCAGTTCTTC.

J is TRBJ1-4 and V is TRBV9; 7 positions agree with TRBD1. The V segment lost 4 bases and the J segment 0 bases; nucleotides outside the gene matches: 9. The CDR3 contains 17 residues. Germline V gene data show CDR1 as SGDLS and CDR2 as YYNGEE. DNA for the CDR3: TGTGCCAGCAGCAAGCAGGGACAGACTGCAACTAATGAAAAACTGTTTTTT. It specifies CASSKQGQTATNEKLFF.

The CDR3 spells CSASLPGGGKLFF. In DNA form, the CDR3 reads TGCAGTGCTAGTCTCCCAGGGGGCGGAAAACTGTTTTTT. The chain carries TRBV20-1 and TRBJ1-4; TRBD1 aligns across 8 bases. Germline V gives CDR1 DFQATT, CDR2 SNEGSKA (reference sequence). Trimming at V came to 3 bases and at J to 10 bases, leaving 7 bases not matched to a gene. The CDR3 totals 13 residues.

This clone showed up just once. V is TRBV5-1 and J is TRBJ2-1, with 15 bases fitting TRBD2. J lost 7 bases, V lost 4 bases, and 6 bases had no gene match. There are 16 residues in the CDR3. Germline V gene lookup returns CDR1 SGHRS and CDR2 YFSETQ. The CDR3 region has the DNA TGCGCCAGCAGCGAGTTAGGACTAGCGGGAGGGAATGAGCAGTTCTTC. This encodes CASSELGLAGGNEQFF.

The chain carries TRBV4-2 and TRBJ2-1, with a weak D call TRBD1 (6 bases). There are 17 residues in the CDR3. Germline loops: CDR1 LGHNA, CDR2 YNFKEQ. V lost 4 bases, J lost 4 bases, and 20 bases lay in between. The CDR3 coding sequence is TGTGCCAGCAGCCCTCACCTTCGTGGGACACTTTACAATGAGCAGTTCTTC. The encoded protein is CASSPHLRGTLYNEQFF.

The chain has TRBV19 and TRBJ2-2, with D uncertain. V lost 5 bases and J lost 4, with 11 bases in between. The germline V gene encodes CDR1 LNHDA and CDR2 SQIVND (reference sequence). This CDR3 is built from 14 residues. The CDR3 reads CASSPPFGTGELFF. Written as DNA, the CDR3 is TGTGCCAGTAGTCCCCCTTTCGGCACCGGGGAGCTGTTTTTT. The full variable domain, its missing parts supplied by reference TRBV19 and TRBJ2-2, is DGGITQSPKYLFRKEGQNVTLSCEQNLNHDAMYWYRQDPGQGLRLIYYSQIVNDFQKGDIAEGYSVSREKKESFPLTVTSAQKNPTAFYLCASSPPFGTGELFFGEGSRLTVL.

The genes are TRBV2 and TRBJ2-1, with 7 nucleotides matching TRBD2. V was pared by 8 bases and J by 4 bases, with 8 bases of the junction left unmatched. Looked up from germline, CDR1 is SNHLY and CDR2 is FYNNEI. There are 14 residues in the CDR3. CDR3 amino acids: CASGGTIGYNEQFF. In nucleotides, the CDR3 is TGTGCCAGCGGAGGGACTATAGGTTACAATGAGCAGTTCTTC.

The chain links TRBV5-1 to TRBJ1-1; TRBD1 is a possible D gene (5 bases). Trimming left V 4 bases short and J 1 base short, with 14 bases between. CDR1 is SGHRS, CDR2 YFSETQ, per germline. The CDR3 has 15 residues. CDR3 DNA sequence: TGCGCCAGCAGCCCCCGATCCGACAGGAACACTGAAGCTTTCTTT. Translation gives CASSPRSDRNTEAFF.

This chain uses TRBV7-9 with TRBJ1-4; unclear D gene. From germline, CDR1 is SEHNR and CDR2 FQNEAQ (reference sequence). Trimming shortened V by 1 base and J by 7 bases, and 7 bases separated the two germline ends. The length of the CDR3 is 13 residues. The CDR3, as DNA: TGTGCCAGCAGCTTAGAACCGGGTGAAAAACTGTTTTTT. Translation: CASSLEPGEKLFF.

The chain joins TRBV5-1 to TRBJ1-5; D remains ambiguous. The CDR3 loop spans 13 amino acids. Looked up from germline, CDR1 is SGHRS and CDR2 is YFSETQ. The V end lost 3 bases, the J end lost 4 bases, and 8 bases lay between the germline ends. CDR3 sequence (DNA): TGCGCCAGCAGCTATGACACTAATCAGCCCCAGCATTTT. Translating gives CASSYDTNQPQHF.

The CDR3 protein is CASSLGLYNEQFF. The CDR3 DNA reads as TGTGCCAGCAGCTTAGGGCTGTACAATGAGCAGTTCTTC. This chain links TRBV7-3 with TRBJ2-1; D gene ambiguous. CDR1 and CDR2 (germline): SGHTA, FQGTGA. This CDR3 comprises 13 residues. Trimming cost V 2 bases and J 4 bases, with 6 bases left between them.

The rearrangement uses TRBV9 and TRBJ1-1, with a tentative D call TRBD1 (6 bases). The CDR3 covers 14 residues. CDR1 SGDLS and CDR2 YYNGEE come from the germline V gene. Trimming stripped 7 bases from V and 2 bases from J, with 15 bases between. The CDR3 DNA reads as TGTGCCAGCCGCGCGATAGGGGGAAACACTGAAGCTTTCTTT. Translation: CASRAIGGNTEAFF.

The chain's CDR3 is CASSVGTVYFKNIQYF. As DNA, the CDR3 is TGTGCCAGCAGTGTCGGCACAGTTTACTTCAAAAACATTCAGTACTTC. This rearrangement joins TRBV6-2 or TRBV6-3 to TRBJ2-4; D ambiguous. This CDR3 spans 16 amino acids. Germline assignment: CDR1 MNHEY and CDR2 SVGEGT. Deletions cut 5 bases from V and 3 bases from J, with 17 bases between.

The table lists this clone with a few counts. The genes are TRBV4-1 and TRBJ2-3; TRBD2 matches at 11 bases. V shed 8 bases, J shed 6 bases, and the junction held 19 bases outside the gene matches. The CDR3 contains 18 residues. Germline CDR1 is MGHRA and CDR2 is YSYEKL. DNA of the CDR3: TGCGCCAGCTCCACCCTCACCTTCTATAGCGGGGGGGCCGATACGCAGTATTTT. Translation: CASSTLTFYSGGADTQYF.

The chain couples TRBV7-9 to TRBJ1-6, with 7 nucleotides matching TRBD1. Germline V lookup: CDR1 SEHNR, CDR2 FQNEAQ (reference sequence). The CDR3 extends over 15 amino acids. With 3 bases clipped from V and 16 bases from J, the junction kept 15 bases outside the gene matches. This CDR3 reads CASSLPLAGTENLHF. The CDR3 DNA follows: TGTGCCAGCAGCTTGCCCCTCGCCGGGACAGAAAATCTCCACTTT.

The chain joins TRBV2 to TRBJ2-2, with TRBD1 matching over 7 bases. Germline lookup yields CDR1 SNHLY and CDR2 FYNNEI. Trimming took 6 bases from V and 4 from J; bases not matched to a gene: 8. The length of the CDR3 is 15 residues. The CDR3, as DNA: TGTGCCAGCAGCCCAGACAGGGCGGGCACCGGGGAGCTGTTTTTT. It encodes CASSPDRAGTGELFF.

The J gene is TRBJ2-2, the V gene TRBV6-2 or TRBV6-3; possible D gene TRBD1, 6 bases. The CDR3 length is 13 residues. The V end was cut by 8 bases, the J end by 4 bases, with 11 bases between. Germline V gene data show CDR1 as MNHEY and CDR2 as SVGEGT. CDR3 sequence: CASRLGGTGELFF. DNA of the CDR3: TGTGCCAGCCGCCTAGGGGGCACCGGGGAGCTGTTTTTT.

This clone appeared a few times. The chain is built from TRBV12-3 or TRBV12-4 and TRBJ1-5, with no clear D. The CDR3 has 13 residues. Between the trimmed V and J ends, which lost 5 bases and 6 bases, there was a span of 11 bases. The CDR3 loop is CASSLREGQPQHF. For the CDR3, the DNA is TGTGCCAGCAGTCTGAGAGAGGGTCAGCCCCAGCATTTT.

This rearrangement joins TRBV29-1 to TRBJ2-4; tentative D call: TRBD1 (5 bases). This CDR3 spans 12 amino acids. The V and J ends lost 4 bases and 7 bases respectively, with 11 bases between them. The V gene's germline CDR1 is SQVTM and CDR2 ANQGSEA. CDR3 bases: TGCAGCGTTGGTACGGCAGGGAACATTCAGTACTTC. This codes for CSVGTAGNIQYF.

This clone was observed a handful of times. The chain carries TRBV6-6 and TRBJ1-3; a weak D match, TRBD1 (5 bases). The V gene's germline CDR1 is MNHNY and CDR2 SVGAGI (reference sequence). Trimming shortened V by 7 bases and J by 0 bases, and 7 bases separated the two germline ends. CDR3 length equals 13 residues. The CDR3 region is CASNGGSGNTIYF. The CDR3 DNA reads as TGTGCCAGCAACGGGGGCTCTGGAAACACCATATATTTT.

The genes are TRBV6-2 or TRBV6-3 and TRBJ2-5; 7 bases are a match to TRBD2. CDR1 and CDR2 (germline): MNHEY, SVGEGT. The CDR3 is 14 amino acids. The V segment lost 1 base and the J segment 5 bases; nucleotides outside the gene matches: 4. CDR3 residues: CASSYWGGTETQYF. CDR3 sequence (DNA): TGTGCCAGCAGTTACTGGGGGGGAACGGAGACCCAGTACTTC.

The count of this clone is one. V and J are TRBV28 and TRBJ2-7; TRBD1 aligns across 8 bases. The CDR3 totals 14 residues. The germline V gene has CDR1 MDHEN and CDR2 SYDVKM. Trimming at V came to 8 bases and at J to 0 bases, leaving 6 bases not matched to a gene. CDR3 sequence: CASGDRGGSYEQYF. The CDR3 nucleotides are TGTGCCAGCGGAGACAGGGGAGGCTCCTACGAGCAGTACTTC.

The CDR3 spells CALKREGSDTQYF. The CDR3 DNA reads TGTGCCCTCAAGCGGGAGGGGTCAGATACGCAGTATTTT. J is TRBJ2-3 and V is TRBV10-3, with TRBD2 identical over 10 bases. CDR1 and CDR2 from the germline V gene are ENHRY and SYGVKD. This CDR3 is 13 amino acids long. V was pared by 11 bases and J by 4 bases, with 6 bases of the junction left unmatched.

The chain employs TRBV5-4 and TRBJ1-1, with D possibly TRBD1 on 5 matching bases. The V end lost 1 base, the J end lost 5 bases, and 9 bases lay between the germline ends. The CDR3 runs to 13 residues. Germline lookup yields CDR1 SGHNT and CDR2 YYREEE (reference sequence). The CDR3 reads CASSLQGMTEAFF. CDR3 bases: TGTGCCAGCAGCTTGCAGGGTATGACTGAAGCTTTCTTT.

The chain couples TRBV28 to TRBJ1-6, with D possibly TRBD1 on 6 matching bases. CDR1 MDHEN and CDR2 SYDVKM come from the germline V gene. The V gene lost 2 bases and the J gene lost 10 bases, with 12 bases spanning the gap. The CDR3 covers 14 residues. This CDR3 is CASSLGNRASPLHF. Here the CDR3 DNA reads TGTGCCAGCAGTTTAGGGAACAGGGCCTCACCCCTCCACTTT.

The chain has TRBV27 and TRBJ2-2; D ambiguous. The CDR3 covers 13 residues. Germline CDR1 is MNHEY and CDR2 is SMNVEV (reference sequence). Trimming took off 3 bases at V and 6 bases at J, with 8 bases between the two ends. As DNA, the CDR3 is TGTGCCAGCAGTTTCAGCGTCTCCGGGGAGCTGTTTTTT. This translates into CASSFSVSGELFF.

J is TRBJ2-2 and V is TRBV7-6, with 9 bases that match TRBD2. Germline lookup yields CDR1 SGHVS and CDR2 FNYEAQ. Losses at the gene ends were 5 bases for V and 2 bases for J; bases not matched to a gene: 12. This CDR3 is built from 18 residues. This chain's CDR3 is CASSPRPSSGDNTGELFF. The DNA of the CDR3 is TGTGCCAGCAGCCCCCGACCGTCTAGCGGGGATAACACCGGGGAGCTGTTTTTT.

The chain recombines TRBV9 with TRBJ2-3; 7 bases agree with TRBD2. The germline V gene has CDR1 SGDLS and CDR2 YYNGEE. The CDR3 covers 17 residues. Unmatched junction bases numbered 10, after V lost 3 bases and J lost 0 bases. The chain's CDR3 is CASSAGGSTRSTDTQYF. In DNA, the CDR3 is TGTGCCAGCAGCGCCGGGGGGTCCACCCGTAGCACAGATACGCAGTATTTT. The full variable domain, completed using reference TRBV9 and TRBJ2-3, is DSGVTQTPKHLITATGQRVTLRCSPRSGDLSVYWYQQSLDQGLQFLIQYYNGEERAKGNILERFSAQQFPDLHSELNLSSLELGDSALYFCASSAGGSTRSTDTQYFGPGTRLTVL.

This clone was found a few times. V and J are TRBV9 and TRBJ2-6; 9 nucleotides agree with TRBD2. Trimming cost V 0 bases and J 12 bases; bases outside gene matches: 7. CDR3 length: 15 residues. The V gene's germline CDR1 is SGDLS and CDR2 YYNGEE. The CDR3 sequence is CASSVGSGSLGVLTF. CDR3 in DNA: TGTGCCAGCAGCGTAGGTAGCGGGAGTCTCGGCGTCCTGACTTTC.

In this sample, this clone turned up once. This CDR3 reads CATTSPRGAGPGELFF. The CDR3 DNA reads as TGTGCCACCACTTCGCCGCGCGGGGCAGGTCCGGGGGAGCTGTTTTTT. This chain joins TRBV15 and TRBJ2-2, with a possible D match to TRBD2 (6 bases). The CDR3 consists of 16 residues. Between the trimmed V and J ends, which lost 7 bases and 8 bases, there was a span of 23 bases. The germline CDR1 and CDR2 sequences are LNHNV and YYDKDF (reference sequence).